Each of the 22 T cell receptor beta chains below was sequenced from the same sample in a study of control samples from healthy donors and cancer patients. Sequencing used immunoSEQ multiplex PCR; TCRdb keeps in-frame clones, though not all of them. This sample has 120,000 to 150,000 clones, with roughly nine tenths found just once. The sample comprised blood. The receptor source for this set is a woman in her 30s in good health.

The V and J genes are TRBV7-2 and TRBJ1-1; D unresolved. The CDR3 has 13 amino acids. Germline V gene lookup returns CDR1 SGHTA and CDR2 FQGNSA. The V gene lost 5 bases and the J gene lost 1 base, with 8 bases spanning the gap. CDR3 protein: CASSPLWNTEAFF. In DNA, the CDR3 is TGTGCCAGCAGCCCCCTGTGGAACACTGAAGCTTTCTTT.

The rearrangement links TRBV18 to TRBJ1-1; 11 positions agree with TRBD1. CDR1 and CDR2 from the germline V gene are KGHSH and LQKENI. The CDR3 runs 13 residues. The J segment lost 4 bases and the V segment lost 7 bases, leaving 2 bases of the junction unmatched. In nucleotides, the CDR3 is TGTGCCAGCTACGGGACAGGGGGCACTGAAGCTTTCTTT. Translation gives CASYGTGGTEAFF.

The genes are TRBV20-1 and TRBJ1-5; no firm D call. Trimming stripped 3 bases from V and 5 bases from J, with 5 bases between. Germline-derived CDR1 and CDR2 are DFQATT and SNEGSKA (reference sequence). The CDR3 runs 11 residues. CDR3 sequence: CSASTDQPQHF. In nucleotides, the CDR3 is TGCAGTGCTAGTACGGATCAGCCCCAGCATTTT.

This chain uses TRBV7-8 with TRBJ2-7; D is perhaps TRBD1 or TRBD2 (5 bases each). The CDR3 consists of 12 residues. Germline loops: CDR1 SGHVS, CDR2 FQNEAQ. V was clipped by 5 bases and J by 4 bases, with 9 bases between them. The CDR3 DNA reads as TGTGCCAGCAGCCCCGGGGCATACGAGCAGTACTTC. Protein product: CASSPGAYEQYF.

The CDR3, as DNA: TGTGCCAGCAGGATGACAGGGGAGCACGAGCAGTACTTC. Protein: CASRMTGEHEQYF. The chain links TRBV6-5 to TRBJ2-7; 8 nucleotides match TRBD1. V shed 6 bases, J shed 5 bases, and the junction held 6 bases outside the gene matches. This CDR3 is 13 amino acids long. CDR1 MNHEY and CDR2 SVGAGI come from the germline V gene.

The chain links TRBV5-1 to TRBJ2-7, with D possibly being TRBD1 (5 bases). The CDR3 has 14 amino acids. V was clipped by 3 bases and J by 4 bases, with 14 bases between them. Germline lookup yields CDR1 SGHRS and CDR2 YFSETQ. The CDR3 is CASSSGGASYEQYF. The CDR3, as DNA: TGCGCCAGCAGCTCGGGTGGGGCCTCTTACGAGCAGTACTTC.

This chain connects TRBV2 to TRBJ2-3; D is uncertain. CDR1 and CDR2 (germline): SNHLY, FYNNEI. The CDR3 totals 12 residues. V lost 4 bases to trimming and J lost 6 bases, with 8 bases between them. Written as DNA, the CDR3 is TGTGCCAGCAGTGGGCCCGGTGATACGCAGTATTTT. Protein sequence: CASSGPGDTQYF.

V is TRBV19 and J is TRBJ2-3; TRBD2 aligns across 7 bases. The CDR3 sequence is 17 residues long. Trimming cost V 5 bases and J 4 bases; bases outside gene matches: 15. Germline CDR1 reads LNHDA; CDR2 reads SQIVND (reference sequence). The CDR3 region has the DNA TGTGCCAGTAGTTGGGTATCGGGGGGAGAAGTGCCAGATACGCAGTATTTT. Residues: CASSWVSGGEVPDTQYF.

V usage is TRBV7-2 and J usage is TRBJ1-4; D may be TRBD1 (6 bases). The CDR3 extends over 14 amino acids. The germline V and J ends were trimmed by 4 bases and 7 bases, with 13 bases remaining between them. Germline CDR1 reads SGHTA; CDR2 reads FQGNSA. The CDR3 loop reads CASSYTGSGEKLFF. In nucleotides, the CDR3 is TGTGCCAGCAGCTATACAGGGAGCGGTGAAAAACTGTTTTTT.

The rearrangement links TRBV30 to TRBJ1-4; D not resolved. CDR3 length: 13 residues. Germline V CDR1 and CDR2: GTSNPN, SVGIG (reference sequence). V gave up 0 bases and J gave up 8 bases, with 10 bases separating them. The DNA of the CDR3 is TGTGCCTGGAGTGTAGTAGAAGCCGAAAAACTGTTTTTT. It is translated as CAWSVVEAEKLFF. The variable domain in full, completed from reference TRBV30 and TRBJ1-4, reads SQTIHQWPATLVQPVGSPLSLECTVEGTSNPNLYWYRQAAGRGLQLLFYSVGIGQISSEVPQNLSASRPQDRQFILSSKKLLLSDSGFYLCAWSVVEAEKLFFGSGTQLSVL.

The chain couples TRBV7-3 to TRBJ2-3; D is unresolved. There are 14 residues in the CDR3. V lost 1 base to trimming and J lost 0 bases, with 5 bases between them. CDR1 and CDR2 (germline): SGHTA, FQGTGA. The CDR3 DNA sequence: TGTGCCAGCAGCTTAAGTACTAGCACAGATACGCAGTATTTT. This gives the protein CASSLSTSTDTQYF.

The chain has TRBV2 and TRBJ1-3; D is undetermined. V lost 7 bases and J lost 0, with 10 bases in between. CDR3 length equals 14 residues. CDR1 is SNHLY, CDR2 FYNNEI, per germline. CDR3 DNA: TGTGCCAGCACCCGTGCGGTCTCTGGAAACACCATATATTTT. Its translation is CASTRAVSGNTIYF.

The J gene is TRBJ1-2, the V gene TRBV24-1; D unresolved. The CDR3 covers 13 residues. Trimming cost V 2 bases and J 2 bases, with 5 bases left between them. In germline, CDR1 is KGHDR, CDR2 SFDVKD. The chain's CDR3 is CATSDSQNYGYTF. CDR3 DNA sequence: TGTGCCACCAGTGATTCACAGAACTATGGCTACACCTTC.

This rearrangement joins TRBV5-4 to TRBJ2-2; 8 nucleotides line up with TRBD1. V lost 4 bases to trimming and J lost 5 bases; unmatched junction nucleotides: 10. In germline, CDR1 is SGHNT, CDR2 YYREEE (reference sequence). The CDR3 contains 16 residues. CDR3: CASSRQGIRGTGELFF. The CDR3 nucleotides read TGTGCCAGCAGCCGACAGGGGATCCGTGGGACCGGGGAGCTGTTTTTT.

The chain employs TRBV2 and TRBJ2-2, with D maybe TRBD2 (5 bases). Trimming left V 8 bases short and J 0 bases short, with 10 bases between. This CDR3 comprises 14 residues. Germline V gene sequence: CDR1 SNHLY, CDR2 FYNNEI. CDR3 region: CASVATANTGELFF. CDR3 DNA: TGTGCCAGCGTAGCGACTGCGAACACCGGGGAGCTGTTTTTT. Together with reference TRBV2 and TRBJ2-2, the CDR3 gives the full variable domain: EPEVTQTPSHQVTQMGQEVILRCVPISNHLYFYWYRQILGQKVEFLVSFYNNEISEKSEIFDDQFSVERPDGSNFTLKIRSTKLEDSAMYFCASVATANTGELFFGEGSRLTVL.

The V and J genes are TRBV5-1 and TRBJ2-7; 7 bases match TRBD2. The J segment lost 4 bases and the V segment lost 4 bases, leaving 2 bases of the junction unmatched. The CDR3 totals 12 residues. The germline V gene has CDR1 SGHRS and CDR2 YFSETQ. CDR3 DNA: TGCGCCAGCAGCGCTAGCGGATACGAGCAGTACTTC. Translating gives CASSASGYEQYF.

A single count supports this clone. The V gene is TRBV7-2, the J gene TRBJ2-1, with 11 bases aligning to TRBD1. V dropped 4 bases and J dropped 8; count of bases not matched to a gene: 7. The CDR3 has 15 residues. The germline V gene encodes CDR1 SGHTA and CDR2 FQGNSA. CDR3: CASSSGQGGRYEQFF. In DNA, the CDR3 is TGTGCCAGCAGCTCGGGACAGGGGGGTAGATATGAGCAGTTCTTC.

In its sample, this clone was seen once. This chain links TRBV5-8 with TRBJ1-1; D not certain. V lost 2 bases and J 6 bases, leaving 14 bases between the germline ends. The CDR3 extends over 14 amino acids. In germline, CDR1 is SGHTS, CDR2 YDEGEE. CDR3: CASSLYRETPEAFF. In DNA, the CDR3 is TGTGCCAGCAGCTTATATCGAGAAACACCTGAAGCTTTCTTT. The complete variable domain, with remaining parts taken from reference TRBV5-8 and TRBJ1-1, reads EAGVTQSPTHLIKTRGQQATLRCSPISGHTSVYWYQQALGLGLQFLLWYDEGEERNRGNFPPRFSGRQFPNYSSELNVNALELEDSALYLCASSLYRETPEAFFGQGTRLTVV.

This chain uses TRBV7-2 with TRBJ2-5; TRBD2 aligns across 11 bases. J was trimmed by 5 bases and V by 5 bases; bases with no gene match: 7. Germline CDR1 reads SGHTA; CDR2 reads FQGNSA. CDR3 size: 15 residues. The CDR3 bases are TGTGCCAGCAGCGCGACTAGCGGGAAGGGGGAGACCCAGTACTTC. Translating gives CASSATSGKGETQYF. Drawing the rest from reference TRBV7-2 and TRBJ2-5, the complete variable domain is GAGVSQSPSNKVTEKGKDVELRCDPISGHTALYWYRQSLGQGLEFLIYFQGNSAPDKSGLPSDRFSAERTGGSVSTLTIQRTQQEDSAVYLCASSATSGKGETQYFGPGTRLLVL.

As concerns this clone: This sample includes further DNA sequences coding for the same CDR3. The chain carries TRBV11-2 and TRBJ2-7, with a possible D match to TRBD1 (5 bases). With 3 bases removed from V and 3 bases from J, the gap between germline ends came to 9 bases. The CDR3 length is 13 residues. Germline values: CDR1 SGHAT, CDR2 FQNNGV. The CDR3 reads CASSFGQDYEQYF. Here the CDR3 DNA reads TGTGCCAGCAGCTTCGGACAAGACTACGAGCAGTACTTC.

The J gene is TRBJ1-5, the V gene TRBV7-8; D is uncertain. The CDR3 has 12 residues. Germline V gives CDR1 SGHVS, CDR2 FQNEAQ. V lost 5 bases to trimming and J lost 5 bases, with 7 bases between them. The CDR3 DNA reads TGTGCCAGCAGCCCCGCCGATCAGCCCCAGCATTTT. Translation: CASSPADQPQHF.

The rearrangement uses TRBV6-6 and TRBJ2-2, with 9 bases aligning to TRBD2. J gave up 7 bases and V 0 bases, and 6 bases lay outside the gene matches. The CDR3 is made up of 16 amino acids. Germline V gene data show CDR1 as MNHNY and CDR2 as SVGAGI (reference sequence). The CDR3 DNA is TGTGCCAGCAGTTACTCTAGCGGGAGACAGAACGGGGAGCTGTTTTTT. This codes for CASSYSSGRQNGELFF.